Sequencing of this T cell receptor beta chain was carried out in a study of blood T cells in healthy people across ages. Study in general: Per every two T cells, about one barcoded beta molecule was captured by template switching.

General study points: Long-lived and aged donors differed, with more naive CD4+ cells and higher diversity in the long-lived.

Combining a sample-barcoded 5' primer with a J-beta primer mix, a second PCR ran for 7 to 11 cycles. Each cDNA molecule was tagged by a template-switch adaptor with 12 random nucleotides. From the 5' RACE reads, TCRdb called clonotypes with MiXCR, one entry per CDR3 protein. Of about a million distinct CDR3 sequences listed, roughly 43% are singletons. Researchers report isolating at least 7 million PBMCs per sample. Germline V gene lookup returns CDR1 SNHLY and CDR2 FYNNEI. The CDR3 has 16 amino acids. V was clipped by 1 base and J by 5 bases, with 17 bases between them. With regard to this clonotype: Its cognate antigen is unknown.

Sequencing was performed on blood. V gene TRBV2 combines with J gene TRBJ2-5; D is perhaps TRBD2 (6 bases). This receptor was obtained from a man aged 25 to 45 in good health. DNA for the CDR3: TGTGCCAGCAGTGAAGTGCTGAGGTCCAGCGGGGAGACCCAGTACTTC. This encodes CASSEVLRSSGETQYF.